This entry lists 22 T cell receptor beta chains sequenced from one sample in a study of cytomegalovirus exposure and HLA in healthy donors. A multiplex PCR was run with 60 Vbeta primers and 13 Jbeta primers. Some clones are missing from TCRdb's copy, which holds only in-frame ones; the method was immunoSEQ multiplex PCR. The sample includes under 200,000 clones, around 65% of them seen just once. The sample consisted of PBMCs. The origin of the receptors is a woman aged 40 to 50 in good health and CMV-seropositive.

The CDR3 here is CASSETLGTGDNSPLHF. CDR3 DNA sequence: TGTGCCAGCAGTGAAACCCTCGGGACAGGAGATAATTCACCCCTCCACTTT. This chain uses TRBV2 with TRBJ1-6; 8 bases match TRBD1. Germline V gene sequence: CDR1 SNHLY, CDR2 FYNNEI. The CDR3 contains 17 residues. V gave up 2 bases and J gave up 5 bases; unmatched junction bases: 8.

This sequence joins TRBV5-4 and TRBJ1-2, with 9 bases aligning to TRBD1. Germline CDR1 and CDR2: SGHNT and YYREEE (reference sequence). V lost 4 bases and J lost 5; bases outside the gene matches: 9. This CDR3 has 15 residues. CDR3 nucleotide sequence: TGTGCCAGCAGCGTAGACAGGGGGAACATATATGGCTACACCTTC. The encoded protein is CASSVDRGNIYGYTF.

On this clone itself: In the same sample, other DNA sequences code for this CDR3. The chain joins TRBV2 to TRBJ2-5, with TRBD1 identical over 7 bases. The CDR3 consists of 14 residues. V lost 10 bases to trimming and J lost 1 base; unmatched junction nucleotides: 9. CDR1 and CDR2 from the germline V gene are SNHLY and FYNNEI. CDR3 in DNA: TGTGCCACCACCAGGGACAGTAGCCAAGAGACCCAGTACTTC. It specifies CATTRDSSQETQYF.

This clone was counted only a few times. The chain carries TRBV6-5 and TRBJ1-2, with a possible D match to TRBD1 (5 bases). Per the germline V gene, CDR1 is MNHEY and CDR2 is SVGAGI. Trimming left V 2 bases short and J 7 bases short, with 8 bases between. The CDR3 is made up of 12 amino acids. The CDR3 region is CASSYRGCGYTF. The CDR3 bases are TGTGCCAGCAGTTACAGGGGTTGTGGCTACACCTTC.

The chain carries TRBV7-2 and TRBJ2-7, with 11 bases aligning to TRBD1. V lost 3 bases, J lost 7 bases, and 8 bases stayed unmatched. The CDR3 runs to 15 residues. Germline V gene data show CDR1 as SGHTA and CDR2 as FQGNSA. The CDR3: CASSFAGQGVWEQYF. For the CDR3, the DNA is TGTGCCAGCAGCTTTGCGGGACAGGGGGTGTGGGAGCAGTACTTC.

The chain uses TRBV29-1 and TRBJ2-1, with 13 bases identical to TRBD2. Germline CDR1 and CDR2: SQVTM and ANQGSEA. The J segment lost 5 bases and the V segment lost 7 bases, leaving 5 bases of the junction unmatched. There are 14 residues in the CDR3. Here the CDR3 DNA reads TGCAGCGCCCGGACTAGCGGGAGCAACAATGAGCAGTTCTTC. Protein sequence: CSARTSGSNNEQFF.

This chain connects TRBV6-6 to TRBJ1-4, with D perhaps matching TRBD1 (5 bases). Germline CDR1 reads MNHNY; CDR2 reads SVGAGI (reference sequence). With 6 bases removed from V and 6 bases from J, the gap between germline ends came to 20 bases. CDR3 length equals 16 residues. CDR3 loop: CASSRRDPGGDEKLFF. The CDR3, as DNA: TGTGCCAGCAGCCGCCGGGACCCCGGCGGGGATGAAAAACTGTTTTTT.

The sample holds one count of this clone. This chain connects TRBV5-6 to TRBJ2-2, with 7 bases lining up with TRBD1. CDR3 length equals 15 residues. Germline V gene lookup returns CDR1 SGHDT and CDR2 YYEEEE. The J segment lost 4 bases and the V segment lost 1 base, leaving 4 bases of the junction unmatched. The CDR3 protein is CASSLYRGPTGELFF. As DNA, the CDR3 is TGTGCCAGCAGCTTGTACAGGGGCCCCACCGGGGAGCTGTTTTTT.

The rearrangement joins TRBV19 to TRBJ2-1; D perhaps matches TRBD2 (5 bases). CDR3 size: 11 residues. Germline-derived CDR1 and CDR2 are LNHDA and SQIVND (reference sequence). The germline V and J ends were trimmed by 10 bases and 8 bases, with 12 bases remaining between them. The CDR3 DNA sequence: TGTGCCACCCGAAGTAGCGATGAGCAGTTCTTC. This sequence encodes CATRSSDEQFF. The variable domain in full, with the rest retrieved from reference TRBV19 and TRBJ2-1, is DGGITQSPKYLFRKEGQNVTLSCEQNLNHDAMYWYRQDPGQGLRLIYYSQIVNDFQKGDIAEGYSVSREKKESFPLTVTSAQKNPTAFYLCATRSSDEQFFGPGTRLTVL.

This clone came up a few times. This CDR3 reads CASSLSYGTAETQYF. Here the CDR3 DNA reads TGTGCCAGCAGTCTTTCCTATGGGACAGCAGAGACCCAGTACTTC. The chain couples TRBV6-5 to TRBJ2-5; 7 bases agree with TRBD1. The CDR3 extends over 15 amino acids. Germline lookup yields CDR1 MNHEY and CDR2 SVGAGI. J was trimmed by 4 bases and V by 5 bases; bases with no gene match: 10.

V and J are TRBV28 and TRBJ2-7, with a weak D call TRBD2 (6 bases). The V end was cut by 4 bases, the J end by 4 bases, with 20 bases between. The CDR3 covers 16 residues. Germline-derived CDR1 and CDR2 are MDHEN and SYDVKM. CDR3: CASSSRFGGAVYEQYF. In DNA form, the CDR3 reads TGTGCCAGCAGTTCCCGTTTCGGGGGAGCGGTTTACGAGCAGTACTTC.

J is TRBJ1-4 and V is TRBV7-2, with 9 bases that match TRBD1. The J segment lost 6 bases and the V segment lost 6 bases, leaving 14 bases of the junction unmatched. The V gene's germline CDR1 is SGHTA and CDR2 FQGNSA. The CDR3 is 17 residues long. As DNA, the CDR3 is TGTGCCAGCAGTTACACAGGGGGCGGAGGGGCTTATGAAAAACTGTTTTTT. Translated: CASSYTGGGGAYEKLFF.

This rearrangement joins TRBV7-9 to TRBJ1-2, with D unresolved. V lost 1 base to trimming and J lost 2 bases, with 8 bases between them. The CDR3 extends over 14 amino acids. The germline CDR1 and CDR2 sequences are SEHNR and FQNEAQ (reference sequence). CDR3 loop: CASSLVEANYGYTF. The CDR3 region has the DNA TGTGCCAGCAGCTTAGTGGAGGCGAACTATGGCTACACCTTC.

V and J are TRBV28 and TRBJ2-2; a weak D match, TRBD2 (5 bases). Deletions cut 5 bases from V and 4 bases from J, with 11 bases between. Germline lookup yields CDR1 MDHEN and CDR2 SYDVKM. The CDR3 runs to 14 residues. In DNA form, the CDR3 reads TGTGCCAGCAGTCCTCCGGGGTCCACCGGGGAGCTGTTTTTT. It yields the protein CASSPPGSTGELFF.

V is TRBV6-1 and J is TRBJ2-3, with D possibly matching TRBD2 (6 bases). Looked up from germline, CDR1 is MNHNS and CDR2 is SASEGT. V was shortened by 2 bases and J by 5 bases, with 11 bases between the two germline ends. The CDR3 extends over 14 amino acids. The CDR3 protein is CASSEREQGDTQYF. CDR3 bases: TGTGCCAGCAGTGAACGGGAGCAAGGAGATACGCAGTATTTT.

The chain employs TRBV20-1 and TRBJ1-1; a possible D gene is TRBD1 (5 bases). The V end lost 8 bases, the J end lost 8 bases, and 15 bases lay between the germline ends. Germline loops: CDR1 DFQATT, CDR2 SNEGSKA (reference sequence). The CDR3 runs to 11 residues. CDR3 in amino acids: CSPGGVREAFF. CDR3 coding DNA: TGCAGTCCCGGGGGGGTGCGGGAAGCTTTCTTT.

Turning to this clone: A read error may account for a junction end that differs from germline. V is TRBV6-1 and J is TRBJ1-5; 7 bases align to TRBD1. The germline CDR1 and CDR2 sequences are MNHNS and SASEGT. The CDR3 runs 15 residues. The CDR3 sequence: CASSEGQGGNQPQNF. In DNA, the CDR3 is TGTGCCAGCAGTGAAGGGCAGGGGGGCAATCAGCCCCAGAATTTT.

V usage is TRBV5-1 and J usage is TRBJ1-2, with D possibly being TRBD1 (5 bases). Germline CDR1 reads SGHRS; CDR2 reads YFSETQ. Trimming removed 0 bases at V and 6 bases at J, with 6 bases between. The CDR3 spans 12 residues. CDR3 loop: CASSLARDGYTF. CDR3 in DNA: TGCGCCAGCAGCTTGGCCAGGGATGGCTACACCTTC.

This chain links TRBV6-5 with TRBJ1-5, with 7 bases fitting TRBD1. The CDR3 has 15 residues. CDR1 and CDR2 from the germline V gene are MNHEY and SVGAGI. J lost 2 bases, V lost 4 bases, and 5 bases had no gene match. CDR3 nucleotide sequence: TGTGCCAGCAGTTCGACAGGGTTGGGCAATCAGCCCCAGCATTTT. This encodes CASSSTGLGNQPQHF.

The V call is TRBV27, the J call TRBJ1-2, with 9 bases lining up with TRBD1. The CDR3 has 14 amino acids. Germline lookup yields CDR1 MNHEY and CDR2 SMNVEV (reference sequence). V was clipped by 6 bases and J by 8 bases; unmatched bases: 10. CDR3 nucleotide sequence: TGTGCCAGCAGCTCAGGACAGGGGTCAAGGGGCTACACCTTC. Translated, it gives CASSSGQGSRGYTF.

This clone came up a few times. The genes are TRBV19 and TRBJ1-2; D is unclear. The germline V gene encodes CDR1 LNHDA and CDR2 SQIVND (reference sequence). V lost 5 bases and J 4 bases, leaving 2 bases between the germline ends. This CDR3 is built from 10 residues. The CDR3 here is CASSRYGYTF. The DNA of the CDR3 is TGTGCCAGTAGTCGCTATGGCTACACCTTC.

This clone occurred once. The chain joins TRBV2 to TRBJ1-3; D uncertain. Trimming took off 6 bases at V and 1 base at J, with 7 bases between the two ends. The CDR3 is 13 amino acids. The V gene's germline CDR1 is SNHLY and CDR2 FYNNEI. CDR3 amino acids: CASRAGSGNTIYF. In nucleotides, the CDR3 is TGTGCCAGCAGGGCAGGTTCTGGAAACACCATATATTTT.